This TCR beta chain is drawn from a study of blood T cell repertoires in COVID-19. Turning to the study itself: COVID-19 samples collected from the United States, Italy and Spain covered acute and convalescent phases.

V was cut by 4 bases and J by 5 bases, with 14 bases left in between. Germline CDR1 and CDR2: LNHDA and SQIVND (reference sequence). CDR3 length: 14 residues. This clone was observed once. TCRdb's table, derived via immunoSEQ multiplex PCR, lists solely in-frame clones and lacks some. The sample carries roughly 240,000 clones, about 86% recorded once. This chain links TRBV19 with TRBJ2-5; maybe TRBD2 (6 bases). This sequence originates from a woman in her twenties or thirties who had recovered from COVID-19. The sample comprised peripheral blood. The DNA for the CDR3 is TGTGCCAGTAGTAAGGGACTGGGGCTCGAGACCCAGTACTTC. It encodes CASSKGLGLETQYF.